The 5 T cell receptor beta chains below come from one sample, sequenced in a study of vaccination and CD4 T cells after COVID-19. This sample's treatment: roughly 10-day PBMC culture with coronavirus spike peptide pools or control peptides (ViraFEST assay). Their antigen targets remain unknown. Cultured CD4+ T cell DNA underwent sequencing with the Oncomine TCR Beta short-read assay. TCRdb itself ran the PCR reads through MiXCR, one entry per CDR3 protein. The repertoire holds about 6,300 distinct CDR3 sequences, with around 68% as singletons. Sequencing input: CD4+ T cells from blood, cultured in vitro. The origin of the receptors is a human donor who had recovered from COVID-19.

The chain links TRBV6-1 to TRBJ2-5; TRBD1 is a possible D gene (6 bases). Trimming removed 10 bases from V and 5 bases from J, with 14 bases in between. Germline lookup yields CDR1 MNHNS and CDR2 SASEGT. The CDR3 spans 12 residues. The CDR3 bases are TGTGCCACCTCCTGGACAGTTGAGACCCAGTACTTC. Translated, it gives CATSWTVETQYF.

V and J are TRBV20-1 and TRBJ1-1; 7 bases are shared with TRBD1. This CDR3 comprises 13 residues. J was trimmed by 2 bases and V by 3 bases; bases with no gene match: 3. The germline gives CDR1 DFQATT, CDR2 SNEGSKA (reference sequence). The CDR3 spells CSASGDRNTEAFF. In nucleotides, the CDR3 is TGCAGTGCTAGCGGGGACAGAAACACTGAAGCTTTCTTT.

The chain has TRBV12-3 or TRBV12-4 and TRBJ1-2, with unresolved D. The CDR3 loop spans 13 amino acids. V was pared by 5 bases and J by 2 bases, with 9 bases between. The CDR3 here is CASSTGLNYGYTF. The CDR3 DNA reads TGTGCCAGCAGTACCGGTTTAAACTATGGCTACACCTTC.

This clonotype counts as medium-sized. The chain joins TRBV18 to TRBJ1-2, with D hard to call. Germline V CDR1 and CDR2: KGHSH, LQKENI. The CDR3 sequence is 13 residues long. V was shortened by 2 bases and J by 2 bases, with 6 bases between the two germline ends. The CDR3 DNA reads TGTGCCAGCTCACCAACCGACAACTATGGCTACACCTTC. It specifies CASSPTDNYGYTF.

This sequence joins TRBV20-1 and TRBJ2-7; D is perhaps TRBD2 (6 bases). The CDR3 runs 15 residues. CDR1 is DFQATT and CDR2 is SNEGSKA in the germline V gene (reference sequence). The V end lost 1 base, the J end lost 1 base, and 14 bases lay between the germline ends. This CDR3 reads CSARVWRGPSYEQYF. The CDR3 nucleotides read TGCAGTGCTAGAGTCTGGCGGGGCCCTTCCTACGAGCAGTACTTC.